This is a list of T cell receptor beta chains from one sample in a study of T-cell reconstitution after alpha-beta-depleted transplantation in children. TCRdb reprocessed the PCR reads via MiXCR and lists one record per CDR3 protein. Here the sample spans just over 950,000 distinct CDR3 sequences, less than 30% being singletons. The sample in question was PBMCs, mostly from graft donor cells, obtained 360 days after TCRalphabeta/CD19-depleted stem cell transplant. Receptor source: a boy in the first two years of life who had a stem cell transplant for SCID, so the T cells may come from the graft donor. CDR3s include the opening cysteine and the closing phenylalanine or tryptophan. A D gene is named only where the DNA matches it firmly. Part of the rows lack a size; the others show once, few, many or a class for expanded clones.

J gene: TRBJ1-2; V gene: TRBV12-3/TRBV12-4; D gene: NA; clone size: NA; CDR3 DNA: TGTGCCAGCAGTTTTATCGGGCGTTGGAAAGCGTCGGGCTATGGCTACACCTTC; CDR3 protein: CASSFIGRWKASGYGYTF
J gene: TRBJ2-5; V gene: TRBV24-1; D gene: NA; clone size: few; CDR3 DNA: TGTGCCACCAGTTACGGAGGGACCCAGTACTTC; CDR3 protein: CATSYGGTQYF
J gene: TRBJ1-1; V gene: TRBV5-1; D gene: NA; clone size: few; CDR3 DNA: TGCGCCAGCAGCGAAATCGGACCTTGGGACGGTTCCTATGAAGCTTTCTTT; CDR3 protein: CASSEIGPWDGSYEAFF
J gene: TRBJ2-7; V gene: TRBV7-9; D gene: TRBD2; clone size: NA; CDR3 DNA: TGTGCCAGCAGCGCAAGGGGACTAGTGGGGTCGGAGCAGTACTTC; CDR3 protein: CASSARGLVGSEQYF
J gene: TRBJ1-1; V gene: TRBV4-3; D gene: NA; clone size: NA; CDR3 DNA: TGCGCCAGCAGCCAAGACGGGGTTATGAACACTGAAGCTTTCTTT; CDR3 protein: CASSQDGVMNTEAFF
J gene: TRBJ1-3; V gene: TRBV12-3/TRBV12-4; D gene: NA; clone size: few; CDR3 DNA: TGTGCCAGCGACAAGCAGGGTATACGACACACCATATATTTT; CDR3 protein: CASDKQGIRHTIYF
J gene: TRBJ2-7; V gene: TRBV28; D gene: NA; clone size: few; CDR3 DNA: TGTGCCAGCAGTTTAGTATATGGGACACTCTACGAGCAGTACTTC; CDR3 protein: CASSLVYGTLYEQYF
J gene: TRBJ1-1; V gene: TRBV5-5; D gene: NA; clone size: few; CDR3 DNA: TGTGCCAGCAGCTTTTTGGCGGGGCTTAACACTGAAGCTTTCTTT; CDR3 protein: CASSFLAGLNTEAFF
J gene: TRBJ2-7; V gene: TRBV7-8; D gene: NA; clone size: NA; CDR3 DNA: TGTGCCAGCAGCCCACCCGGGGGCAGGGGCGAGCAGTACTTC; CDR3 protein: CASSPPGGRGEQYF
J gene: TRBJ1-1; V gene: TRBV19; D gene: NA; clone size: NA; CDR3 DNA: TGTGCCAGTAGTATAGAGGTCGACACTGAAGCTTTCTTT; CDR3 protein: CASSIEVDTEAFF
J gene: TRBJ2-7; V gene: TRBV4-1; D gene: TRBD1; clone size: few; CDR3 DNA: TGCGCCAGCAGCCTGGAACCCGCCGGGACAGGGGTTTCCCGTTTCTACGAGCAGTACTTC; CDR3 protein: CASSLEPAGTGVSRFYEQYF
J gene: TRBJ2-7; V gene: TRBV20-1; D gene: NA; clone size: NA; CDR3 DNA: TGCAGTGCTAGACGCCGGGGAGGGGGCTTGTACGAGCAGTACTTC; CDR3 protein: CSARRRGGGLYEQYF
J gene: TRBJ2-2; V gene: TRBV9; D gene: NA; clone size: NA; CDR3 DNA: TGTGCCAGCAGCGTAGACGTCAACCCCACCGGGGAGCTGTTTTTT; CDR3 protein: CASSVDVNPTGELFF
J gene: TRBJ2-1; V gene: TRBV7-8; D gene: NA; clone size: NA; CDR3 DNA: TGTGCCAGCAGCTTAGCGGGACTTGCATACAATGAGCAGTTCTTC; CDR3 protein: CASSLAGLAYNEQFF
J gene: TRBJ1-1; V gene: TRBV6-1; D gene: NA; clone size: many; CDR3 DNA: TGTGCCAGCAGTGGGGCTAGGGGACGGAACACTGAAGCTTTCTTT; CDR3 protein: CASSGARGRNTEAFF
J gene: TRBJ2-3; V gene: TRBV24-1; D gene: NA; clone size: NA; CDR3 DNA: TGTGCCACCAGTGATGGGGGCTACACAGATACGCAGTATTTT; CDR3 protein: CATSDGGYTDTQYF
J gene: TRBJ2-7; V gene: TRBV29-1; D gene: NA; clone size: few; CDR3 DNA: TGCAGCGCCCGGAAGGGGTCTGGCTACGAGCAGTACTTC; CDR3 protein: CSARKGSGYEQYF
J gene: TRBJ2-3; V gene: TRBV20-1; D gene: NA; clone size: few; CDR3 DNA: TGCAGTGCTAGGGATGCGGGGGCCCTCACAGATACGCAGTATTTT; CDR3 protein: CSARDAGALTDTQYF
J gene: TRBJ2-7; V gene: TRBV6-5; D gene: TRBD1; clone size: NA; CDR3 DNA: TGTGCCAGCAGTTACCGGACAGGGGGCTGGGACGAGCAGTACTTC; CDR3 protein: CASSYRTGGWDEQYF
J gene: TRBJ2-3; V gene: TRBV27; D gene: TRBD2; clone size: NA; CDR3 DNA: TGTGCCAGCAGTCCCGAGGGACTAGCGGGGGCCGTTAGTCACACAGATACGCAGTATTTT; CDR3 protein: CASSPEGLAGAVSHTDTQYF
J gene: TRBJ2-7; V gene: TRBV10-3; D gene: TRBD1; clone size: NA; CDR3 DNA: TGTGCCATCGGTAGGGACAGGGGTTACGAGCAGTACTTC; CDR3 protein: CAIGRDRGYEQYF
J gene: TRBJ2-1; V gene: TRBV5-5; D gene: TRBD2; clone size: few; CDR3 DNA: TGTGCCAGCCACCCGTCGGGGGGGAATGAGCAGTTCTTC; CDR3 protein: CASHPSGGNEQFF
J gene: TRBJ2-6; V gene: TRBV24-1; D gene: NA; clone size: NA; CDR3 DNA: TGTGCCACCAGTGATGGAATTAACAGCCCGACTGGGGCCAACGTCCTGACTTTC; CDR3 protein: CATSDGINSPTGANVLTF
J gene: TRBJ2-1; V gene: TRBV7-6; D gene: NA; clone size: few; CDR3 DNA: TGTGCCAGCAGCTTAGGGTGGGGGGAAATGCGAGGTGGGAATGAGCAGTTCTTC; CDR3 protein: CASSLGWGEMRGGNEQFF
J gene: TRBJ2-7; V gene: TRBV18; D gene: TRBD1; clone size: NA; CDR3 DNA: TGTGCCAGCTCACTCGTTAGACAGGGATCTAGGTTTAACTTC; CDR3 protein: CASSLVRQGSRFNF
J gene: TRBJ1-1; V gene: TRBV7-9; D gene: NA; clone size: NA; CDR3 DNA: TGTGCCAGCAGCTTAGGGGAACCAAACATAAACTTT; CDR3 protein: CASSLGEPNINF
J gene: TRBJ1-1; V gene: TRBV20-1; D gene: NA; clone size: NA; CDR3 DNA: TGCAGTGCTAGTCAGAACCGGAACACTGAAGCTTTCTTT; CDR3 protein: CSASQNRNTEAFF
J gene: TRBJ2-2; V gene: TRBV21-1; D gene: NA; clone size: NA; CDR3 DNA: TGTGCCAGCCATGCCAGGGCAGCGAACACCGGGGAGCTGTTTTTT; CDR3 protein: CASHARAANTGELFF
J gene: TRBJ2-3; V gene: TRBV5-1; D gene: TRBD1; clone size: NA; CDR3 DNA: TGCGCCAGCAGCGGGACAGGACATCCCGGCGATACGCAGTATTTT; CDR3 protein: CASSGTGHPGDTQYF
J gene: TRBJ2-5; V gene: TRBV20-1; D gene: NA; clone size: NA; CDR3 DNA: TGCAGTGCTAGAGGGTGGGGACCGCCGCAAGAGACCCAGTACTTC; CDR3 protein: CSARGWGPPQETQYF
J gene: TRBJ2-1; V gene: TRBV7-2; D gene: NA; clone size: NA; CDR3 DNA: TGTGCCAGCAAACCCCCCGGTGACAATGAGCAGTTCTTC; CDR3 protein: CASKPPGDNEQFF
J gene: TRBJ1-4; V gene: TRBV4-1; D gene: NA; clone size: NA; CDR3 DNA: TGCGCCAGCAGGCCTTATCCAACTAATGAAAAACTGTTTTTT; CDR3 protein: CASRPYPTNEKLFF
J gene: TRBJ1-2; V gene: TRBV20-1; D gene: NA; clone size: few; CDR3 DNA: TGCAGTGCTAGAGTCCTTGGAAAGAACTATGGCTACACCTTC; CDR3 protein: CSARVLGKNYGYTF
J gene: TRBJ2-5; V gene: TRBV15; D gene: TRBD2; clone size: NA; CDR3 DNA: TGTGCCACCAGCAGAGATTGGGGGGGCCAAGAGACCCAGTACTTC; CDR3 protein: CATSRDWGGQETQYF
J gene: TRBJ2-7; V gene: TRBV4-3; D gene: NA; clone size: NA; CDR3 DNA: TGCGCCAGCAGCTCCGGGGGTACCGGCTACGAGCAGTACTTC; CDR3 protein: CASSSGGTGYEQYF
J gene: TRBJ1-1; V gene: TRBV12-3/TRBV12-4; D gene: NA; clone size: few; CDR3 DNA: TGTGCCAGCAAAAAAAGGGGAAATGAAGCTTTCTTT; CDR3 protein: CASKKRGNEAFF
J gene: TRBJ2-2; V gene: TRBV7-3; D gene: TRBD2; clone size: few; CDR3 DNA: TGTGCCAGCAGCAAAAGCGGGGGGGCCGCCGGGGAGCTGTTTTTT; CDR3 protein: CASSKSGGAAGELFF
J gene: TRBJ1-1; V gene: TRBV11-1; D gene: NA; clone size: few; CDR3 DNA: TGTGCCAGCAGCTTAGGGCAAGAGCTCCTCCCGTTTACAAACACTGAAGCTTTCTTT; CDR3 protein: CASSLGQELLPFTNTEAFF
J gene: TRBJ2-3; V gene: TRBV5-6; D gene: NA; clone size: NA; CDR3 DNA: TGTGCCTCTGGGGTTTTCGATACGCAGTATTTT; CDR3 protein: CASGVFDTQYF
J gene: TRBJ2-7; V gene: TRBV28; D gene: NA; clone size: NA; CDR3 DNA: TGTGCCAGCGGTCCCTTCGCGGCAACCTCCTACGAGCAGTACTTC; CDR3 protein: CASGPFAATSYEQYF
J gene: TRBJ1-2; V gene: TRBV5-1; D gene: NA; clone size: many; CDR3 DNA: TGCGCCAGCAGCTTGGGGAAGGTTGGCTACACCTTC; CDR3 protein: CASSLGKVGYTF
J gene: TRBJ2-7; V gene: TRBV20-1; D gene: TRBD2; clone size: NA; CDR3 DNA: TGCAGTGCTAGGCTAGCGGGGGCCTCCTACGAGCAGTACTTC; CDR3 protein: CSARLAGASYEQYF
J gene: TRBJ2-7; V gene: TRBV9; D gene: TRBD1; clone size: few; CDR3 DNA: TGTGCCAGCAGCGCCCGAGACAGGGTCCACGAGCAGTACTTC; CDR3 protein: CASSARDRVHEQYF
J gene: TRBJ2-5; V gene: TRBV10-3; D gene: NA; clone size: many; CDR3 DNA: TGTGCCATCAGTGAATGGGGCAGGGACGTCCAGACCCAGTACTTC; CDR3 protein: CAISEWGRDVQTQYF
J gene: TRBJ1-2; V gene: TRBV9; D gene: NA; clone size: many; CDR3 DNA: TGTGCCAGCAGCGTAGGGGACTATGGCTACACCTTC; CDR3 protein: CASSVGDYGYTF